This T cell receptor (beta chain) was documented in a study of blood T cell repertoires in COVID-19. Study information: The origin of the acute and convalescent COVID-19 samples was the United States, Italy and Spain. T cells, B-cell-depleted T cells, or PBMCs provided the cDNA or gDNA that served as material.

Original processing methods: Amplified reference gene primers provided the basis for estimating nucleated cell counts. Profiled with immunoSEQ multiplex PCR; TCRdb holds only in-frame clones, not every one. V and J calls and clone size are given by that table; D and trimming were obtained from the DNA. Of 120,000 to 150,000 clones listed, approximately 91% are singletons. The V gene's germline CDR1 is SGDLS and CDR2 YYNGEE. The CDR3 has 13 residues. The V gene lost 0 bases and the J gene lost 3 bases, with 6 bases spanning the gap. The chain carries TRBV9 and TRBJ1-1, with D unclear. The source material was peripheral blood. This TCR came from a man aged 45-60 years with active or convalescent COVID-19. The CDR3 bases are TGTGCCAGCAGCGTAGAGGAGTACACTGAAGCTTTCTTT. This sequence encodes CASSVEEYTEAFF.